Listed here are 13 T cell receptor beta chains from one sample, sequenced in a study of liver allograft versus peripheral blood T cells (dated by TCRdb to 2018 to 2020). Study-level background: The study compared the T cell receptor repertoires present in transplanted livers with the repertoires present in the peripheral blood of liver transplant recipients.

The instrument given in TCRdb is Illumina MiSeq. TCRdb reworked the public reads: Q25 trimming with fastp, MiXCR clone assembly, productive beta chains retained. Records with the same CDR3 protein are collapsed into one entry carrying the most frequent genes and DNA. In this sample the table shows about 6,600 distinct CDR3 sequences, roughly 17% of which occur a single time. Together, the top ten hold about 3% of the sample. Receptor source: a human patient who had a liver transplant. Some T cells may be donor cells from the graft after a transplant.

The V gene is TRBV14, the J gene TRBJ1-4, with TRBD1 matching 9 bases. CDR3 length equals 18 residues. V lost 0 bases to trimming and J lost 7 bases; unmatched junction nucleotides: 12. Germline loops: CDR1 SGHDN, CDR2 FVKESK. The DNA of the CDR3 is TGTGCCAGCAGCCAAGAAGTTTTGCAGGGACAGGGAGGTGAAAAACTGTTTTTT. It encodes CASSQEVLQGQGGEKLFF.

This clonotype ranks as medium-sized. The chain employs TRBV29-1 and TRBJ2-7; D ambiguous. V was cut by 7 bases and J by 2 bases, with 9 bases left in between. The CDR3 covers 11 residues. Germline CDR1 and CDR2: SQVTM and ANQGSEA. The CDR3, as DNA: TGCAGCGCCACACAAACCTACGAGCAGTACTTC. Its protein is CSATQTYEQYF.

This clonotype was found a few times. The V gene is TRBV28, the J gene TRBJ2-5; D possibly uses TRBD1 or TRBD2 (6 bases each). From germline, CDR1 is MDHEN and CDR2 SYDVKM. This CDR3 spans 15 amino acids. V shed 6 bases and J shed 2 bases, with 16 bases lying between them. The CDR3 reads CASSLSGAGQETQYF. The CDR3 DNA reads TGTGCCAGCAGCCTATCGGGGGCGGGACAAGAGACCCAGTACTTC.

There are many counts of this clonotype. V gene TRBV28 combines with J gene TRBJ1-2, with 9 positions matching TRBD1. The V gene's germline CDR1 is MDHEN and CDR2 SYDVKM. The ends lost 8 bases at V and 6 bases at J; junction bases unmatched: 7. This CDR3 has 13 amino acids. Here the CDR3 DNA reads TGTGCCAGCTCCCGGGGACAGGGACATGGCTACACCTTC. It yields the protein CASSRGQGHGYTF.

This clonotype is labeled medium-sized. The rearrangement uses TRBV10-3 and TRBJ1-2; a possible D gene is TRBD1 (6 bases). Between the trimmed V and J ends, which lost 4 bases and 2 bases, there was a span of 11 bases. In germline, CDR1 is ENHRY, CDR2 SYGVKD. This CDR3 contains 14 residues. CDR3 sequence (DNA): TGTGCCATCAGTGCCCGGACAGACAACTATGGCTACACCTTC. Translated: CAISARTDNYGYTF.

The chain uses TRBV30 and TRBJ2-1; D possibly corresponds to TRBD1 (6 bases). Germline-derived CDR1 and CDR2 are GTSNPN and SVGIG (reference sequence). The CDR3 contains 14 residues. Trimming shortened V by 2 bases and J by 10 bases, and 18 bases separated the two germline ends. The CDR3 reads CAWSTQSTDSEQFF. CDR3 nucleotide sequence: TGTGCCTGGAGTACACAATCTACGGACAGCGAGCAGTTCTTC.

This clonotype ranks as medium-sized. J is TRBJ2-5 and V is TRBV6-1; TRBD1 agrees at 7 bases. Per germline, CDR1 MNHNS and CDR2 SASEGT. With 4 bases clipped from V and 5 bases from J, the junction kept 10 bases outside the gene matches. CDR3 size: 15 residues. The CDR3 spells CASSGQGRGWETQYF. For the CDR3, the DNA is TGTGCCAGCAGTGGACAGGGAAGAGGATGGGAGACCCAGTACTTC.

By share, this clonotype ranks as medium-sized. The chain employs TRBV6-6 and TRBJ1-4, with 11 positions matching TRBD1. The CDR3 extends over 18 amino acids. The J segment lost 12 bases and the V segment lost 2 bases, leaving 17 bases of the junction unmatched. The germline gives CDR1 MNHNY, CDR2 SVGAGI (reference sequence). The CDR3 DNA follows: TGTGCCAGCAGTTACGTGGGACAGGGGGGCGTCTTAATGAAAGAACTGTTTTTT. It codes for CASSYVGQGGVLMKELFF.

By share, this clonotype counts as medium-sized (0.01 to 0.1%). The chain joins TRBV27 to TRBJ2-7; tentatively, D is TRBD1 (6 bases). The CDR3 sequence is 14 residues long. The ends were cut back, 6 bases at V and 3 bases at J, with 15 bases in the middle. Germline CDR1 MNHEY, CDR2 SMNVEV (reference sequence). The CDR3 sequence is CASSPGHQDYEQYF. The DNA for the CDR3 is TGTGCCAGCAGCCCGGGACATCAGGACTACGAGCAGTACTTC.

This clonotype is medium-sized in the sample. The chain carries TRBV6-6 and TRBJ1-2, with D possibly TRBD1 on 5 matching bases. The length of the CDR3 is 9 residues. With 9 bases removed from V and 7 bases from J, the gap between germline ends came to 6 bases. CDR1 is MNHNY and CDR2 is SVGAGI in the germline V gene (reference sequence). CDR3 region: CASGGGYTF. The CDR3 DNA reads TGTGCCAGTGGGGGTGGCTACACCTTC.

To note about this clonotype: A much larger clonotype is one base distant, so this may be a read error. The chain is built from TRBV6-1 and TRBJ2-7; D may correspond to TRBD1 or TRBD2 (5 bases each). Germline V gives CDR1 MNHNS, CDR2 SASEGT. The CDR3 spans 14 residues. The CDR3 is CAGSRDLNSYEQYF. Written as DNA, the CDR3 is TGTGCCGGCAGCCGGGACCTCAACTCCTACGAGCAGTACTTC.

A few counts support this clonotype. The chain recombines TRBV20-1 with TRBJ1-1, with D tentatively TRBD1 (6 bases). V lost 2 bases to trimming and J lost 7 bases, with 20 bases between them. The CDR3 has 15 residues. Germline V CDR1 and CDR2: DFQATT, SNEGSKA (reference sequence). The DNA of the CDR3 is TGCAGTGCTAGATGGGCAGGGCAGGGGATTCATGAAGCTTTCTTT. Translated: CSARWAGQGIHEAFF.

A word on this clonotype: Just one base apart from a much larger clone, this may be a read error. CDR3 DNA sequence: TGTGCCAGCTCACCGGCCAGGGGGCCGGTCGAGCAGCACTTC. Amino acids: CASSPARGPVEQHF. This chain connects TRBV18 to TRBJ2-7, with TRBD1 matching over 8 bases. This CDR3 contains 14 residues. The germline V gene encodes CDR1 KGHSH and CDR2 LQKENI.